This TCR beta chain was identified in a study of OX40 agonist ivuxolimab in advanced cancers. Regarding the study as a whole: Relatively little clonal expansion, among the lowest observed, appeared in partial responders at 0.1-3.0 mg/kg. Clonal expansion from baseline to week 6 occurred in both CD4+ and CD8+ T cells.

The assay was immunoSEQ multiplex PCR, and TCRdb's table has in-frame clones only and misses some. Of fewer than 40,000 clones listed, 87% were seen once; the top ten hold 15% to 20%. As concerns this clone: Its target is unknown.

With 0 bases removed from V and 0 bases from J, the gap between germline ends came to 0 bases. The length of the CDR3 is 12 residues. Per the germline V gene, CDR1 is SGHNT and CDR2 is YENEEA. The J gene is TRBJ2-7, the V gene TRBV11-3; D unresolved. The sequence was obtained from an adult with an advanced solid tumor such as melanoma, head and neck, liver or kidney cancer. Sequenced here: CD4+ or CD8+ T cells sorted from blood, sampled in a trial of the OX40 agonist ivuxolimab. CDR3 DNA: TGTGCCAGCAGCTTAGACTCCTACGAGCAGTACTTC. Protein sequence: CASSLDSYEQYF.